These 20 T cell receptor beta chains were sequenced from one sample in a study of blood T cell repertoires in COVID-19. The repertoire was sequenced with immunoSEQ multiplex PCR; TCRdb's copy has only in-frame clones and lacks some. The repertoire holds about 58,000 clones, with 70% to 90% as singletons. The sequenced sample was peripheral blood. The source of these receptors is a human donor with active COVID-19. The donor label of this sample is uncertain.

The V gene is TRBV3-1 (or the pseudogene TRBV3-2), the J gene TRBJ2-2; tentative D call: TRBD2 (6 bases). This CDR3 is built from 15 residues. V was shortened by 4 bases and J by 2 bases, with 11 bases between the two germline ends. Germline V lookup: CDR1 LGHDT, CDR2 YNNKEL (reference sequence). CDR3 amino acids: CASSPFSGNTGELFF. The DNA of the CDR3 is TGTGCCAGCAGCCCATTTAGCGGTAACACCGGGGAGCTGTTTTTT.

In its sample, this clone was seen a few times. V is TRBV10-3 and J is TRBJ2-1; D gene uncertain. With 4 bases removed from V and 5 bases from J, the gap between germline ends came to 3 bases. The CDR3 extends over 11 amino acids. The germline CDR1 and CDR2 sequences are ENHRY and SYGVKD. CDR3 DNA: TGTGCCATCAGTGCGGACAATGAGCAGTTCTTC. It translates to CAISADNEQFF.

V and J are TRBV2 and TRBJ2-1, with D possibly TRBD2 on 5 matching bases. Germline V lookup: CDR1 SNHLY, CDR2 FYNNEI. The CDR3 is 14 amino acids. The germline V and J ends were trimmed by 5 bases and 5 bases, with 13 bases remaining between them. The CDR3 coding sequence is TGTGCCAGCAGTAGTGGGGTGGAGGACAATGAGCAGTTCTTC. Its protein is CASSSGVEDNEQFF.

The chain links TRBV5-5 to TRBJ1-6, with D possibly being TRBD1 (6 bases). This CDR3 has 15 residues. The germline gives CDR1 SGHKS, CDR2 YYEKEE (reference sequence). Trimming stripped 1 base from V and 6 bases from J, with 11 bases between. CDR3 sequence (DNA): TGTGCCAGCAGCTTGCAGGGGCAGGGTAATTCACCCCTCCACTTT. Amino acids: CASSLQGQGNSPLHF.

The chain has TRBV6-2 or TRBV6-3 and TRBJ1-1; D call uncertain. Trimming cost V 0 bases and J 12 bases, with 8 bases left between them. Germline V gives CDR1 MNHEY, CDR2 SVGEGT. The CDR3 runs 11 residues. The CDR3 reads CASSYSRMSFF. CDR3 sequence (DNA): TGTGCCAGCAGTTACTCGCGGATGTCTTTCTTT.

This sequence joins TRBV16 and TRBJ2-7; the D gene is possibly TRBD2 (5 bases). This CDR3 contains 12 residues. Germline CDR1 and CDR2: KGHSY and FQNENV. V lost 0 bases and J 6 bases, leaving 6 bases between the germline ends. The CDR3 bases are TGTGCCAGCAGCCAATCCGAGGGCGAGCAGTACTTC. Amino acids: CASSQSEGEQYF. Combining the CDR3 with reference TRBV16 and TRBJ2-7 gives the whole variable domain GEEVAQTPKHLVRGEGQKAKLYCAPIKGHSYVFWYQQVLKNEFKFLISFQNENVFDETGMPKERFSAKCLPNSPCSLEIQATKLEDSAVYFCASSQSEGEQYFGPGTRLTVT.

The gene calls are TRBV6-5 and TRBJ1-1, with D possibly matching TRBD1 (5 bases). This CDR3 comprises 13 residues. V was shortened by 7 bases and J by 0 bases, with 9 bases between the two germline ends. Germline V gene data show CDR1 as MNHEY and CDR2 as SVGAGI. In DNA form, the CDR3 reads TGTGCCAGCACGGTAGGGGTGAACACTGAAGCTTTCTTT. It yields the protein CASTVGVNTEAFF.

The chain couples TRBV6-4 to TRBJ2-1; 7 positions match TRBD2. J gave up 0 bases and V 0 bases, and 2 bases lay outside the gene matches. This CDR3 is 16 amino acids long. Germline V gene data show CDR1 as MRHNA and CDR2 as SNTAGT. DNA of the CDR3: TGTGCCAGCAGTGACTCCGGGACTACCTCCTACAATGAGCAGTTCTTC. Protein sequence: CASSDSGTTSYNEQFF.

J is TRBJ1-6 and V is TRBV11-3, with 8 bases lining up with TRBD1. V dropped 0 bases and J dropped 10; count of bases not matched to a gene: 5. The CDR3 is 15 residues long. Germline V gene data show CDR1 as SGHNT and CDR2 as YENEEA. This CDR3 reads CASSLEPGGRSPLHF. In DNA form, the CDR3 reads TGTGCCAGCAGCTTAGAACCAGGGGGCAGGTCACCCCTCCACTTT.

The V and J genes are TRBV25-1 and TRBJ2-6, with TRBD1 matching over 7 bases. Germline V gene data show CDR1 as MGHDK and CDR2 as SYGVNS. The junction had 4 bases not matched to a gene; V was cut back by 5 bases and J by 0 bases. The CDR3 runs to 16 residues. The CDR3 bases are TGTGCCAGCAGTATCCCAGGGGGCTCTGGGGCCAACGTCCTGACTTTC. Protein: CASSIPGGSGANVLTF.

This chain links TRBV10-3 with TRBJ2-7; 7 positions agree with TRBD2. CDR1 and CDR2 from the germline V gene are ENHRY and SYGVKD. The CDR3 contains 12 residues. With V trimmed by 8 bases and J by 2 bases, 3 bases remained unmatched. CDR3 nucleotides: TGTGCCATCGCCGGGACTACCTACGAGCAGTACTTC. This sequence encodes CAIAGTTYEQYF.

The CDR3 DNA reads TGTGCCATCAGTGGCGAACTAGCGGGAGCCAATGAGCAGTTCTTC. Its translation: CAISGELAGANEQFF. The V call is TRBV10-3, the J call TRBJ2-1, with TRBD2 matching over 11 bases. This CDR3 spans 15 amino acids. The germline gives CDR1 ENHRY, CDR2 SYGVKD. V gave up 4 bases and J gave up 6 bases; unmatched junction bases: 5.

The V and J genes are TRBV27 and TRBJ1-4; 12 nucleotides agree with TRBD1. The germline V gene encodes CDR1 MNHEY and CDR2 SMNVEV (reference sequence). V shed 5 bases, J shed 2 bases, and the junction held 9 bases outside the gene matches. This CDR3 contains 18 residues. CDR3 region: CASSDWSGQGATNEKLFF. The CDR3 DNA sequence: TGTGCCAGCAGTGACTGGTCGGGACAGGGGGCGACTAATGAAAAACTGTTTTTT.

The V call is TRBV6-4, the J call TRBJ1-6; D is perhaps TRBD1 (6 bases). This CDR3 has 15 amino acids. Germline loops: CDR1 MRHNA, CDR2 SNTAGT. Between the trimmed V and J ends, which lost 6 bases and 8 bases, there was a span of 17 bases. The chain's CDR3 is CASSAELGGHSPLHF. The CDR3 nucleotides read TGTGCCAGCAGCGCCGAACTTGGGGGCCATTCACCCCTCCACTTT.

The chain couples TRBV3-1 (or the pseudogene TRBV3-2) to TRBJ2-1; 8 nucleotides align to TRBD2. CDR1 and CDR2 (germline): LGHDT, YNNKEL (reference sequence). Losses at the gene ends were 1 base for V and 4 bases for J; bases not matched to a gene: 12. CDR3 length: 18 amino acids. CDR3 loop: CASSQVSGRAKLYNEQFF. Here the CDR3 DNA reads TGTGCCAGCAGCCAAGTTTCCGGGAGGGCCAAACTTTACAATGAGCAGTTCTTC.

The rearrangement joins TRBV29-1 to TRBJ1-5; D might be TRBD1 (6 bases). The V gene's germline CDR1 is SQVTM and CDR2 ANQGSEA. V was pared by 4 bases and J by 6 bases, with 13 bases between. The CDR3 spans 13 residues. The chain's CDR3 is CSVGSGGGQPQHF. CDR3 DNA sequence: TGCAGCGTTGGGAGTGGGGGCGGTCAGCCCCAGCATTTT.

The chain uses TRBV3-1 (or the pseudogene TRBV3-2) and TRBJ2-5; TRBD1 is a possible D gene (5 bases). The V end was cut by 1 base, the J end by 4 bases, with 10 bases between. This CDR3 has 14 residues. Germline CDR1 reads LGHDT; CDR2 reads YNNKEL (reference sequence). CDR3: CASSQAQGPETQYF. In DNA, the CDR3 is TGTGCCAGCAGCCAAGCCCAGGGTCCAGAGACCCAGTACTTC.

CDR3 DNA sequence: TGTGCCAGTAGTATAGATCGGGACACCACCATATATTTT. This gives the protein CASSIDRDTTIYF. The chain joins TRBV19 to TRBJ1-3; tentative D call: TRBD1 (6 bases). The V and J ends lost 0 bases and 9 bases respectively, with 9 bases between them. The germline CDR1 and CDR2 sequences are LNHDA and SQIVND (reference sequence). CDR3 size: 13 residues.

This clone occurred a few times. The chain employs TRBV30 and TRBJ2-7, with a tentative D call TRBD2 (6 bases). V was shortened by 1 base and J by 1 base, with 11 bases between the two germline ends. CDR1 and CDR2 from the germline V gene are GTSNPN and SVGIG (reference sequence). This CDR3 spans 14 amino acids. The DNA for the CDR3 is TGTGCCTGGAGTGGAGGAGGGAAGTCCTACGAGCAGTACTTC. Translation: CAWSGGGKSYEQYF.

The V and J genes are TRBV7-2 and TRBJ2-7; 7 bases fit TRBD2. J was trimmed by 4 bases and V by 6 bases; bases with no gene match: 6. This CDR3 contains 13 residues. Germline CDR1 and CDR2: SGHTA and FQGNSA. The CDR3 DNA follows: TGTGCCAGCAGTCTAGCGGCGATGTACGAGCAGTACTTC. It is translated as CASSLAAMYEQYF.